Given below is one TCR beta chain in context. What it binds is unknown. This record comes from a study of T cell repertoires in cytomegalovirus infection. Looking at the study overall: From public TCR beta signatures came an indication of both CMV infection and matching HLA type.

TCRdb re-called the reads through MiXCR, storing one row per CDR3 protein. The top ten hold roughly a quarter of the sample, which has roughly 180,000 distinct CDR3 sequences, approximately 17% seen once. Study-wide results and limits: It was HLA-C-restricted CMV-specific TCR beta clonotypes that dominated the response ex vivo.

The sample taken for sequencing was CD8+ T cells from PBMCs. This receptor was identified in a human donor in good health (CMV status not recorded). Some clones in this sample may be carry-over from other donors' samples.

The CDR3: CASSHQVTYEQYF. CDR3 bases: TGCGCCAGCAGCCATCAGGTGACCTACGAGCAGTACTTC. The chain carries TRBV4-1 and TRBJ2-7, with D unresolved. This CDR3 has 13 residues. V dropped 3 bases and J dropped 2 bases, with 8 bases sitting between them. Germline V lookup: CDR1 MGHRA, CDR2 YSYEKL.